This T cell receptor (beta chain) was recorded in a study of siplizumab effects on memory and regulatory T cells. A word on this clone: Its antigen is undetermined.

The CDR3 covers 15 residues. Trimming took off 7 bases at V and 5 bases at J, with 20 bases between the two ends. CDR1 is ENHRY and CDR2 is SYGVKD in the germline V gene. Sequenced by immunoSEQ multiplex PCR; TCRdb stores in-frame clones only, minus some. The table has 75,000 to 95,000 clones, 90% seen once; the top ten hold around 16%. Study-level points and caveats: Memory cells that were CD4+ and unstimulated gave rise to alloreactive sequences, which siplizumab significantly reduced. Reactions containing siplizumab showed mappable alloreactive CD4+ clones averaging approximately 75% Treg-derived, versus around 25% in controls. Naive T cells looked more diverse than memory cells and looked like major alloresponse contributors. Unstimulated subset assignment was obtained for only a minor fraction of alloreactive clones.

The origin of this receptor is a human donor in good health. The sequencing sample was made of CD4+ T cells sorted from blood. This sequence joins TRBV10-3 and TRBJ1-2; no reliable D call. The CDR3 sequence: CAIKGAETGIYGYTF. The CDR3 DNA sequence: TGTGCCATCAAGGGAGCCGAAACGGGGATATATGGCTACACCTTC.